Listed below are T cell receptor beta chains from one sample, sequenced in a study of T cells in Graves' hyperthyroidism and ophthalmopathy. In TCRdb, the multiplex PCR reads were re-called with MiXCR into one record per CDR3 protein. Of 600,000 to 700,000 distinct CDR3 sequences listed, roughly 15% were seen once; the top ten hold 3.5% to 4.5%. The source material was blood. Receptor source: a woman aged 35 to 49 with Graves' ophthalmopathy. The CDR3 runs from the conserved cysteine through the conserved F or W. The D gene is left open where the match is weak. The size field is filled for only some rows; it gives once, few, many or a size class.

clone_size j_call v_call d_call cdr3_length cdr3_aa cdr3_nt
. TRBJ1-5 TRBV5-5 . 16 CASSWESDRLNQPQHF TGTGCCAGCAGCTGGGAGTCCGACAGATTGAATCAGCCCCAGCATTTT
many TRBJ1-5 TRBV19 TRBD1 15 CASSMETGLNQPQHF TGTGCCAGTAGTATGGAGACAGGGCTCAATCAGCCCCAGCATTTT
many TRBJ2-2 TRBV27 TRBD2 17 CASSPWALAGHTGELFF TGTGCCAGCAGTCCCTGGGCCCTAGCGGGCCACACCGGGGAGCTGTTTTTT
many TRBJ2-2 TRBV27 TRBD1 17 CASSSLGQGEKSGELFF TGTGCCAGCAGTTCCCTTGGACAGGGGGAGAAGTCCGGGGAGCTGTTTTTT
many TRBJ1-2 TRBV2 . 13 CASRTAANYGYTF TGTGCCAGCCGGACAGCGGCTAACTATGGCTACACCTTC
many TRBJ2-5 TRBV6-1 TRBD1 14 CASSVTGGGETQYF TGTGCCAGCAGTGTCACAGGGGGTGGAGAGACCCAGTACTTC
many TRBJ1-2 TRBV11-1 TRBD1 14 CASSSQWTGDGYTF TGTGCCAGCAGCTCGCAATGGACAGGGGACGGCTACACCTTC
many TRBJ2-7 TRBV6-2/TRBV6-3 TRBD2 14 CASRPAGEAYEQYF TGTGCCAGCAGACCAGCGGGGGAGGCGTACGAGCAGTACTTC
. TRBJ1-1 TRBV10-3 . 13 CAISEAGNPEAFF TGTGCCATCAGTGAAGCAGGGAATCCTGAAGCTTTCTTT
many TRBJ1-1 TRBV2 . 15 CASKEQPGTFTEAFF TGTGCCAGCAAGGAGCAGCCGGGGACCTTCACTGAAGCTTTCTTT
. TRBJ2-5 TRBV18 . 19 CASSPYKGSRQAVRETQYF TGTGCCAGCTCACCGTACAAAGGTAGCCGACAGGCGGTGAGGGAGACCCAGTACTTC
many TRBJ1-3 TRBV12-3/TRBV12-4 . 14 CASSLWGTGNTIYF TGTGCCAGCAGTTTGTGGGGTACTGGAAACACCATATATTTT
once TRBJ2-5 TRBV28 TRBD2 16 CASSRLTGGFIETQYF TGTGCCAGCAGTCGCCTGACGGGAGGCTTCATCGAGACCCAGTACTTC
many TRBJ2-7 TRBV10-3 TRBD2 14 CAISNPGLADEQYF TGTGCCATCAGTAATCCGGGACTAGCGGACGAGCAGTACTTC
. TRBJ1-2 TRBV2 . 14 CASTGTTKNYGYTF TGTGCCAGCACCGGGACCACTAAAAACTATGGCTACACCTTC
many TRBJ2-5 TRBV12-3/TRBV12-4 TRBD2 15 CASSGLAGIQETQYF TGTGCCAGCAGTGGGCTAGCGGGTATTCAAGAGACCCAGTACTTC
few TRBJ2-7 TRBV3-1 . 13 CASSQEGTYEQYF TGTGCCAGCAGCCAAGAGGGGACCTACGAGCAGTACTTC
many TRBJ2-5 TRBV11-2 TRBD2 19 CASSARIPLTSGSVETQYF TGTGCCAGCAGCGCCCGGATCCCTTTGACTAGCGGGAGTGTGGAGACCCAGTACTTC
few TRBJ2-4 TRBV12-5 TRBD2 16 CASGLTSGSDKNIQYF TGTGCTAGTGGCCTGACTAGCGGGAGTGACAAAAACATTCAGTACTTC
. TRBJ2-2 TRBV7-2 . 14 CASSLMGAAGELFF TGTGCCAGCAGCTTAATGGGGGCAGCCGGGGAGCTGTTTTTT
few TRBJ2-5 TRBV7-8 TRBD1 15 CASSFLQGIQETQYF TGTGCCAGCAGCTTCCTACAGGGGATACAAGAGACCCAGTACTTC
many TRBJ2-5 TRBV7-9 TRBD1 15 CASSVTTGSWETQYF TGTGCCAGCAGCGTGACGACAGGGAGCTGGGAGACCCAGTACTTC
many TRBJ1-3 TRBV28 . 15 CASSSGRTSGNTIYF TGTGCCAGCAGTTCGGGGAGGACCTCTGGAAACACCATATATTTT
many TRBJ1-2 TRBV28 . 13 CASSLGLLYGYTF TGTGCCAGCAGTTTGGGCCTCCTCTATGGCTACACCTTC
many TRBJ2-3 TRBV6-5 . 14 CASSYKDSRDTQYF TGTGCCAGCAGTTACAAGGACTCGCGGGATACGCAGTATTTT
. TRBJ1-3 TRBV18 TRBD1 15 CASSPGQYTGNTIYF TGTGCCAGCTCACCGGGACAGTACACTGGAAACACCATATATTTT
. TRBJ2-7 TRBV7-2 TRBD1 15 CASSLSTGGPYEQYF TGTGCCAGCAGTTTGTCGACAGGGGGGCCTTACGAGCAGTACTTC
many TRBJ2-5 TRBV4-2 TRBD2 17 CASSPRAGGPNQETQYF TGTGCCAGCAGCCCGAGAGCGGGAGGGCCCAACCAAGAGACCCAGTACTTC
many TRBJ1-2 TRBV7-9 TRBD1 15 CASSSNRDPGQKIYF TGTGCCAGCAGCTCCAACCGGGACCCGGGACAGAAAATATACTTC
many TRBJ1-2 TRBV28 . 14 CASSFGISWGGYTF TGTGCCAGCAGTTTCGGGATCTCCTGGGGTGGCTACACCTTC
. TRBJ2-5 TRBV7-2 TRBD2 15 CASSLEGLARETQYF TGTGCCAGCAGCTTAGAGGGACTAGCGAGGGAGACCCAGTACTTC
. TRBJ1-2 TRBV27 . 13 CASSQTGLYGYTF TGTGCCAGCAGCCAAACAGGGCTCTATGGCTACACCTTC
. TRBJ1-2 TRBV19 TRBD1 13 CASNTQGGSGYTF TGTGCCAGTAATACACAGGGGGGAAGCGGCTACACCTTC
many TRBJ2-5 TRBV5-4 TRBD2 15 CASSAAGEFLETQYF TGTGCCAGCAGCGCCGCGGGAGAGTTTTTGGAGACCCAGTACTTC
many TRBJ1-1 TRBV12-3/TRBV12-4 . 12 CASRRTSSEAFF TGTGCCAGCAGACGCACCTCTTCTGAAGCTTTCTTT
many TRBJ1-1 TRBV19 . 13 CASSIEGDTEAFF TGTGCCAGTAGTATAGAAGGGGATACTGAAGCTTTCTTT
many TRBJ1-3 TRBV15 . 14 CATSLRNSGNTIYF TGTGCCACCAGCCTGAGGAATTCTGGAAACACCATATATTTT
many TRBJ2-7 TRBV6-2/TRBV6-3 . 11 CASSFFAEQYF TGTGCCAGCAGTTTCTTCGCCGAGCAGTACTTC
many TRBJ1-5 TRBV6-2/TRBV6-3 TRBD1 14 CASSIHRGQQPQHF TGTGCCAGCAGTATCCACAGGGGGCAACAGCCCCAGCATTTT
many TRBJ1-1 TRBV6-5 TRBD1 14 CASSYRDRETEAFF TGTGCCAGCAGTTACCGGGACAGAGAAACTGAAGCTTTCTTT
few TRBJ1-2 TRBV10-3 . 14 CAISDRGGDGGYTF TGTGCCATCAGTGACCGGGGAGGGGATGGCGGCTACACCTTC
many TRBJ1-2 TRBV12-3/TRBV12-4 . 11 CASSHPYGYTF TGTGCCAGCTCGCATCCCTATGGCTACACCTTC
many TRBJ2-2 TRBV2 . 14 CASSAPGAGGELFF TGTGCCAGCAGTGCCCCGGGGGCCGGCGGGGAGCTGTTTTTT
many TRBJ1-1 TRBV9 . 13 CASSVGTLTEAFF TGTGCCAGCAGCGTGGGAACGTTGACTGAAGCTTTCTTT
many TRBJ1-1 TRBV20-1 . 14 CSAGAEDPNTEAFF TGCAGTGCTGGGGCGGAGGATCCGAACACTGAAGCTTTCTTT
. TRBJ1-1 TRBV10-3 . 19 CAISESTGRELQGNTEAFF TGTGCCATCAGTGAGTCGACAGGCAGAGAACTCCAGGGAAACACTGAAGCTTTCTTT
many TRBJ1-2 TRBV19 . 15 CASSIPGTKSDGYTF TGTGCCAGTAGTATCCCAGGGACGAAATCGGATGGCTACACCTTC
once TRBJ2-5 TRBV6-2/TRBV6-3 TRBD1 16 CASSSRTGAPRWTQYF TGTGCCAGCAGTTCCCGGACAGGGGCCCCCCGGTGGACCCAGTACTTC
few TRBJ2-7 TRBV18 TRBD2 15 CASSRTSGSPYEQYF TGTGCCAGCTCAAGGACTAGCGGGAGTCCATACGAGCAGTACTTC
many TRBJ1-2 TRBV28 TRBD1 14 CASSSTGVHYGYTF TGTGCCAGCAGTTCTACAGGGGTGCACTATGGCTACACCTTC
few TRBJ2-7 TRBV20-1 TRBD1 14 CSASRDRGQYEQYF TGCAGTGCTAGCCGGGACAGGGGGCAATACGAGCAGTACTTC
many TRBJ1-2 TRBV5-1 . 14 CASSLAARADGYTF TGCGCCAGCAGCTTGGCTGCGCGCGCGGATGGCTACACCTTC
few TRBJ1-5 TRBV10-3 TRBD1 14 CAISAGGTDQPQHF TGTGCCATCAGCGCAGGGGGCACCGATCAGCCCCAGCATTTT
many TRBJ2-5 TRBV12-3/TRBV12-4 . 14 CASSYDVGQETQYF TGTGCCAGCAGTTACGACGTCGGACAAGAGACCCAGTACTTC